Listed here are 27 T cell receptor beta chains from one sample, sequenced in a study of blood T cell repertoires in COVID-19. Here immunoSEQ multiplex PCR was the method, and the copy in TCRdb shows in-frame clones only, minus some. Of 100,000 to 120,000 clones listed, 85% are singletons. Sample: peripheral blood. All receptors derive from a human donor in a cohort sampled during active COVID-19.

This chain's CDR3 is CASSYPAGGRTGELFF. The CDR3 DNA is TGTGCCAGCAGTTACCCGGCGGGGGGGCGGACCGGGGAGCTGTTTTTT. The rearrangement links TRBV6-6 to TRBJ2-2; 9 bases align to TRBD2. This CDR3 contains 16 residues. J was trimmed by 5 bases and V by 2 bases; bases with no gene match: 6. Per germline, CDR1 MNHNY and CDR2 SVGAGI (reference sequence).

The V gene is TRBV5-5, the J gene TRBJ2-3, with 8 bases lining up with TRBD2. This CDR3 region has 15 residues. Germline values: CDR1 SGHKS, CDR2 YYEKEE (reference sequence). Trimming at V came to 1 base and at J to 4 bases, leaving 5 bases not matched to a gene. DNA for the CDR3: TGTGCCAGCAGCTTGACGGGGGGGCGTGCAGATACGCAGTATTTT. This sequence encodes CASSLTGGRADTQYF.

The chain uses TRBV7-2 and TRBJ1-4; D gene unclear. Germline V gives CDR1 SGHTA, CDR2 FQGNSA. The CDR3 spans 17 residues. Deletions cut 3 bases from V and 5 bases from J, with 19 bases between. The chain's CDR3 is CASSFTRAANRNEKLFF. The DNA of the CDR3 is TGTGCCAGCAGCTTCACTAGAGCGGCGAACCGCAATGAAAAACTGTTTTTT.

The V and J genes are TRBV12-3 or TRBV12-4 and TRBJ1-1, with D unclear. Trimming took off 5 bases at V and 1 base at J, with 8 bases between the two ends. This CDR3 contains 13 residues. CDR3 loop: CASSPEENTEAFF. DNA of the CDR3: TGTGCCAGCAGTCCGGAGGAGAACACTGAAGCTTTCTTT.

The chain combines TRBV29-1 with TRBJ1-1, with D possibly TRBD1 on 5 matching bases. Trimming took off 7 bases at V and 2 bases at J, with 14 bases between the two ends. The CDR3 has 13 residues. Germline CDR1 and CDR2: SQVTM and ANQGSEA. The CDR3 region is CSARQSQNTEAFF. CDR3 DNA: TGCAGCGCTCGACAGTCACAAAACACTGAAGCTTTCTTT.

This clone is deemed medium-sized. The rearrangement uses TRBV10-2 and TRBJ2-1; D may be TRBD2 (6 bases). Germline lookup yields CDR1 WSHSY and CDR2 SAAADI. Trimming removed 2 bases at V and 6 bases at J, with 11 bases between. This CDR3 has 14 amino acids. CDR3 coding DNA: TGCGCCAGCAGTGAGGGGAGGTCGGGCAATGAGCAGTTCTTC. It specifies CASSEGRSGNEQFF.

The chain links TRBV6-6 to TRBJ1-2, with 8 bases matching TRBD1. V was pared by 5 bases and J by 5 bases, with 19 bases of the junction left unmatched. This CDR3 comprises 18 residues. Germline V gene lookup returns CDR1 MNHNY and CDR2 SVGAGI (reference sequence). DNA of the CDR3: TGTGCCAGCAGTCGGGGTCGGGACAGGCTTCTTCCTATGTATGGCTACACCTTC. Translation gives CASSRGRDRLLPMYGYTF.

The gene calls are TRBV11-2 and TRBJ2-1; 10 nucleotides align to TRBD1. The germline gives CDR1 SGHAT, CDR2 FQNNGV. The CDR3 length is 15 residues. V was pared by 5 bases and J by 6 bases, with 7 bases of the junction left unmatched. The CDR3 bases are TGTGCCAGCAGCCAGACAGGGGGCGCCGCCAATGAGCAGTTCTTC. It codes for CASSQTGGAANEQFF. The entire variable domain, with the rest obtained from reference TRBV11-2 and TRBJ2-1, is as follows: EAGVAQSPRYKIIEKRQSVAFWCNPISGHATLYWYQQILGQGPKLLIQFQNNGVVDDSQLPKDRFSAERLKGVDSTLKIQPAKLEDSAVYLCASSQTGGAANEQFFGPGTRLTVL.

The chain uses TRBV5-8 and TRBJ2-7, with D perhaps TRBD1 (6 bases). Trimming stripped 0 bases from V and 6 bases from J, with 13 bases between. This CDR3 is 14 amino acids long. Germline loops: CDR1 SGHTS, CDR2 YDEGEE. CDR3 in DNA: TGTGCCAGCAGCTTGGAAGGGCAGGGGTTCGAGCAGTACTTC. This codes for CASSLEGQGFEQYF.

The CDR3 reads CASSILSGTGTYEQYF. The DNA of the CDR3 is TGTGCCAGTAGTATATTAAGCGGGACAGGGACCTACGAGCAGTACTTC. The chain carries TRBV19 and TRBJ2-7; TRBD1 aligns across 9 bases. Germline V gene lookup returns CDR1 LNHDA and CDR2 SQIVND (reference sequence). The CDR3 has 16 residues. V lost 2 bases to trimming and J lost 2 bases; unmatched junction nucleotides: 7.

The chain uses TRBV4-2 and TRBJ2-3, with 8 bases fitting TRBD2. J gave up 0 bases and V 1 base, and 6 bases lay outside the gene matches. The germline V gene has CDR1 LGHNA and CDR2 YNFKEQ. CDR3 size: 17 residues. CDR3 sequence (DNA): TGTGCCAGCAGCCAAGTGGCGGGGGGCACTAGCACAGATACGCAGTATTTT. Its translation: CASSQVAGGTSTDTQYF.

The chain links TRBV7-2 to TRBJ2-3; unclear D gene. Between the trimmed V and J ends, which lost 3 bases and 4 bases, there was a span of 5 bases. CDR1 and CDR2 (germline): SGHTA, FQGNSA. The CDR3 sequence is 12 residues long. For the CDR3, the DNA is TGTGCCAGCAGCTTTGGCCCAGATACGCAGTATTTT. Translated, it gives CASSFGPDTQYF.

This chain uses TRBV10-2 with TRBJ1-2; TRBD1 is a possible D gene (6 bases). Germline V CDR1 and CDR2: WSHSY, SAAADI. The V gene lost 7 bases and the J gene lost 0 bases, with 15 bases spanning the gap. This CDR3 comprises 15 residues. CDR3: CASTETGLPNYGYTF. In DNA, the CDR3 is TGCGCCAGCACCGAAACAGGGTTGCCTAACTATGGCTACACCTTC.

This chain uses TRBV2 with TRBJ2-6, with TRBD1 matching 10 bases. This CDR3 contains 17 residues. V was pared by 6 bases and J by 0 bases, with 5 bases of the junction left unmatched. Germline V gene sequence: CDR1 SNHLY, CDR2 FYNNEI. The CDR3 here is CASRPGTGVSGANVLTF. The CDR3 region has the DNA TGTGCCAGCAGGCCCGGGACAGGGGTCTCTGGGGCCAACGTCCTGACTTTC.

The chain employs TRBV6-2 or TRBV6-3 and TRBJ2-3; 9 bases agree with TRBD2. V shed 5 bases and J 5 bases; nucleotides not matched to a gene: 8. The CDR3 is 15 residues long. Germline V CDR1 and CDR2: MNHEY, SVGEGT. CDR3 protein: CASSPQRGAGDTQYF. The DNA for the CDR3 is TGTGCCAGCAGTCCCCAGCGGGGGGCCGGAGATACGCAGTATTTT.

The chain links TRBV6-2 or TRBV6-3 to TRBJ2-7, with D maybe TRBD2 (5 bases). CDR1 and CDR2 (germline): MNHEY, SVGEGT. Trimming pared 8 bases from V and 6 bases from J, leaving 14 bases between. The CDR3 loop spans 12 amino acids. CDR3 DNA: TGTGCCAGCCGCCGAGGGCCGGTCGAGCAGTACTTC. Residues: CASRRGPVEQYF.

This chain links TRBV3-1 (or the pseudogene TRBV3-2) with TRBJ1-2; D is unresolved. This CDR3 spans 14 amino acids. V shed 5 bases and J shed 5 bases, with 15 bases lying between them. Germline lookup yields CDR1 LGHDT and CDR2 YNNKEL (reference sequence). CDR3 residues: CASSDGRGWYGYTF. For the CDR3, the DNA is TGTGCCAGCAGCGATGGCCGAGGGTGGTATGGCTACACCTTC.

The genes are TRBV4-1 and TRBJ2-3; D is possibly TRBD2 (7 bases). The CDR3 has 17 amino acids. Germline loops: CDR1 MGHRA, CDR2 YSYEKL. Trimming cost V 0 bases and J 7 bases, with 20 bases left between them. The CDR3 loop reads CASSQDGTGGPGNTQYF. CDR3 DNA: TGCGCCAGCAGCCAAGATGGAACGGGGGGCCCTGGAAATACGCAGTATTTT.

The count of this clone is one. This chain's CDR3 is CASSQDRGGQPQHF. The DNA of the CDR3 is TGTGCCAGCAGCCAAGATAGAGGCGGTCAGCCCCAGCATTTT. This chain uses TRBV3-1 (or the pseudogene TRBV3-2) with TRBJ1-5; D is ambiguous. Trimming stripped 0 bases from V and 6 bases from J, with 9 bases between. The germline gives CDR1 LGHDT, CDR2 YNNKEL (reference sequence). The CDR3 totals 14 residues.

In nucleotides, the CDR3 is TGTGCCAGCAGCTTAGGCAGGGTTCCTGAGCAGTACTTC. Its translation is CASSLGRVPEQYF. The gene calls are TRBV5-4 and TRBJ2-7, with D possibly matching TRBD1 (5 bases). CDR1 and CDR2 from the germline V gene are SGHNT and YYREEE (reference sequence). Trimming cost V 2 bases and J 7 bases, with 13 bases left between them. The CDR3 contains 13 residues. Variable domain in full (rest from reference TRBV5-4 and TRBJ2-7): ETGVTQSPTHLIKTRGQQVTLRCSSQSGHNTVSWYQQALGQGPQFIFQYYREEENGRGNFPPRFSGLQFPNYSSELNVNALELDDSALYLCASSLGRVPEQYFGPGTRLTVT.

The V gene is TRBV28, the J gene TRBJ1-2, with D possibly being TRBD1 (5 bases). From germline, CDR1 is MDHEN and CDR2 SYDVKM. CDR3 length equals 15 residues. Trimming left V 8 bases short and J 3 bases short, with 19 bases between. CDR3 sequence reads: CASYGFGAGDYGYTF. CDR3 DNA: TGTGCCAGCTATGGGTTTGGGGCGGGGGACTATGGCTACACCTTC.

CDR3 in DNA: TGTGCCAGCAGCTTAGGGCCAGCCTATGGCTACACCTTC. Residues: CASSLGPAYGYTF. This sequence joins TRBV7-3 and TRBJ1-2; no firm D call. V was cut by 2 bases and J by 4 bases, with 8 bases left in between. Germline V lookup: CDR1 SGHTA, CDR2 FQGTGA. The length of the CDR3 is 13 residues.

This clone has only one observation. This chain connects TRBV4-2 to TRBJ2-1; 9 bases map to TRBD2. Trimming cost V 7 bases and J 7 bases; bases outside gene matches: 11. Germline lookup yields CDR1 LGHNA and CDR2 YNFKEQ. There are 15 residues in the CDR3. CDR3 bases: TGTGCCAGCACCCCTGGGGGCGGGGGGGTGAATGAGCAGTTCTTC. It codes for CASTPGGGGVNEQFF.

The CDR3 DNA follows: TGTGCCAGCGCCCGACTAGCGGGGTTAAACAATGAGCAGTTCTTC. Encoded protein: CASARLAGLNNEQFF. This chain links TRBV9 with TRBJ2-1; 11 bases agree with TRBD2. From germline, CDR1 is SGDLS and CDR2 YYNGEE. J was trimmed by 5 bases and V by 7 bases; bases with no gene match: 8. The length of the CDR3 is 15 residues.

In DNA form, the CDR3 reads TGCGCCAGCAGCCAAACCCGGGATGGCGAGCAGTACTTC. Translating gives CASSQTRDGEQYF. J is TRBJ2-7 and V is TRBV4-1; maybe TRBD2 (5 bases). This CDR3 is built from 13 residues. Deletions cut 2 bases from V and 6 bases from J, with 11 bases between. Germline CDR1 and CDR2: MGHRA and YSYEKL.

The V gene is TRBV28, the J gene TRBJ1-1, with D possibly being TRBD1 (6 bases). This CDR3 spans 16 amino acids. The germline V gene encodes CDR1 MDHEN and CDR2 SYDVKM. Trimming removed 5 bases from V and 2 bases from J, with 18 bases in between. The DNA for the CDR3 is TGTGCCAGCAGTCCCGGGGAGGGAGGGGGAAACACTGAAGCTTTCTTT. Translated, it gives CASSPGEGGGNTEAFF.

The rearrangement uses TRBV6-2 or TRBV6-3 and TRBJ2-1, with D perhaps TRBD2 (6 bases). The germline gives CDR1 MNHEY, CDR2 SVGEGT. The length of the CDR3 is 14 residues. Deletions cut 3 bases from V and 7 bases from J, with 13 bases between. In nucleotides, the CDR3 is TGTGCCAGCAGTTATGGAGGGCGAAAGAATGAGCAGTTCTTC. Translating it yields CASSYGGRKNEQFF.